This TCR beta chain is from a study of CD8 T cells in Susac syndrome. V was pared by 5 bases and J by 2 bases, with 13 bases between. The CDR3 length is 14 residues. Germline V gives CDR1 MNHEY, CDR2 SVGEGT. The authors sequenced TCR beta from blood CD8+ and CD4+ T cells. Reverse transcription of roughly 0.5 to 1 ug RNA was performed with random hexamers. Amplification of TCR beta CDR3 used immunoSEQ multiplex PCR across 54 Vbeta and 13 Jbeta. TCRdb itself ran the immunoSEQ multiplex PCR reads through MiXCR, one entry per CDR3 protein. The repertoire includes more than 200,000 distinct CDR3 sequences, roughly nine tenths of them detected once, and approximately 0.13% sits in the top ten.

This clonotype was sampled from a human donor with multiple sclerosis. The rearrangement joins TRBV6-2 or TRBV6-3 to TRBJ2-7; D is ambiguous. The sequencing input was CD8+ T cells from PBMCs. In DNA form, the CDR3 reads TGTGCCAGCAGTAAAGACGGGTTACCCTACGAGCAGTACTTC. Translation: CASSKDGLPYEQYF.